This is a list of T cell receptor beta chains from one sample in a study of lymphopenia after photon versus proton radiotherapy. The table came from immunoSEQ multiplex PCR; TCRdb's copy has only in-frame clones and leaves some out. The table has 45,000 to 65,000 clones, 92% seen once. Sample: peripheral blood, taken from a patient treated with photon-based radiotherapy. Source of these receptors: a woman in her thirties or forties with cholangiocarcinoma. Both conserved end residues are part of each CDR3. Each record gives: D gene, V gene, clone size, J gene, CDR3 protein, CDR3 DNA. A D gene is named only where the DNA matches it firmly. For some rows the clone size is stated as once, few or many, or as a class when expanded; others skip it.

d_gene: NA; v_gene: TRBV2; abundance: once; j_gene: TRBJ2-7; CDR3aa: CASRFFEASYEQYF; CDR3nt: TGTGCCAGCAGGTTCTTTGAGGCCTCCTACGAGCAGTACTTC
d_gene: TRBD1; v_gene: TRBV27; abundance: NA; j_gene: TRBJ2-7; CDR3aa: CASSRDRGIGEQYF; CDR3nt: TGTGCCAGCAGCAGGGACAGGGGCATCGGTGAGCAGTACTTC
d_gene: NA; v_gene: TRBV11-2; abundance: NA; j_gene: TRBJ1-3; CDR3aa: CASSTYRGGASGNTIYF; CDR3nt: TGTGCCAGCAGCACGTACCGTGGGGGGGCCTCTGGAAACACCATATATTTT
d_gene: NA; v_gene: TRBV25-1; abundance: once; j_gene: TRBJ2-2; CDR3aa: CASSASRVPGELFF; CDR3nt: TGTGCCAGCAGTGCCTCCAGGGTGCCCGGGGAGCTGTTTTTT
d_gene: TRBD2; v_gene: TRBV30; abundance: NA; j_gene: TRBJ2-5; CDR3aa: CAWSVGLAGRGTQYF; CDR3nt: TGTGCCTGGAGTGTAGGTCTAGCGGGGCGAGGGACCCAGTACTTC
d_gene: NA; v_gene: TRBV11-2; abundance: NA; j_gene: TRBJ1-3; CDR3aa: CASTETGVSRGNTIYF; CDR3nt: TGTGCCAGCACCGAAACGGGGGTGTCACGGGGAAACACCATATATTTT
d_gene: TRBD2; v_gene: TRBV30; abundance: NA; j_gene: TRBJ2-7; CDR3aa: CAWSVGRGESYEQYF; CDR3nt: TGTGCCTGGAGTGTGGGGCGGGGGGAATCCTACGAGCAGTACTTC
d_gene: NA; v_gene: TRBV9; abundance: NA; j_gene: TRBJ1-2; CDR3aa: CASSVGTVYTF; CDR3nt: TGTGCCAGCAGCGTAGGAACAGTCTACACCTTC
d_gene: TRBD1; v_gene: TRBV7-9; abundance: NA; j_gene: TRBJ1-1; CDR3aa: CASSETGRGTEAFF; CDR3nt: TGTGCCAGCAGCGAGACAGGGAGGGGTACTGAAGCTTTCTTT
d_gene: TRBD2; v_gene: TRBV10-3; abundance: NA; j_gene: TRBJ2-1; CDR3aa: CAITSGGNEQFF; CDR3nt: TGTGCCATCACAAGCGGGGGCAATGAGCAGTTCTTC
d_gene: TRBD1; v_gene: TRBV19; abundance: NA; j_gene: TRBJ1-5; CDR3aa: CASRGAGGNQPQHF; CDR3nt: TGTGCCAGTAGAGGGGCAGGGGGAAATCAGCCCCAGCATTTT
d_gene: NA; v_gene: TRBV30; abundance: NA; j_gene: TRBJ1-1; CDR3aa: CAGRGSGTEAFF; CDR3nt: TGTGCCGGACGAGGGTCGGGCACTGAAGCTTTCTTT
d_gene: NA; v_gene: TRBV7-9; abundance: NA; j_gene: TRBJ2-5; CDR3aa: CASSWGATRVQETQYF; CDR3nt: TGTGCCAGCAGCTGGGGTGCGACAAGGGTTCAAGAGACCCAGTACTTC
d_gene: TRBD2; v_gene: TRBV7-8; abundance: once; j_gene: TRBJ2-7; CDR3aa: CASSSPLQREGNEQYF; CDR3nt: TGTGCCAGCAGCTCACCTCTCCAGCGGGAGGGTAACGAGCAGTACTTC
d_gene: TRBD1; v_gene: TRBV7-2; abundance: NA; j_gene: TRBJ2-5; CDR3aa: CASSLGQGAETQYF; CDR3nt: TGTGCCAGCAGCTTAGGACAGGGTGCGGAGACCCAGTACTTC
d_gene: NA; v_gene: TRBV28; abundance: NA; j_gene: TRBJ1-4; CDR3aa: CASSYNTGGVNEKLFF; CDR3nt: TGTGCCAGCAGTTATAACACAGGCGGTGTGAATGAAAAACTGTTTTTT
d_gene: NA; v_gene: TRBV6-1; abundance: NA; j_gene: TRBJ1-2; CDR3aa: CASSEVVSGVGGYTF; CDR3nt: TGTGCCAGCAGTGAAGTCGTGTCAGGGGTAGGTGGCTACACCTTC
d_gene: NA; v_gene: TRBV2; abundance: NA; j_gene: TRBJ2-2; CDR3aa: CATPGDGNTGELFF; CDR3nt: TGTGCCACCCCAGGGGACGGGAACACCGGGGAGCTGTTTTTT
d_gene: NA; v_gene: TRBV14; abundance: NA; j_gene: TRBJ1-5; CDR3aa: CASSQGGVQPQHF; CDR3nt: TGTGCCAGCAGCCAAGGCGGGGTTCAGCCCCAGCATTTT
d_gene: TRBD1; v_gene: TRBV19; abundance: NA; j_gene: TRBJ1-3; CDR3aa: CASSVRQGATGNTIYF; CDR3nt: TGTGCCAGTAGTGTACGACAGGGGGCAACGGGAAACACCATATATTTT
d_gene: NA; v_gene: TRBV5-5; abundance: NA; j_gene: TRBJ2-7; CDR3aa: CASSYEDTRSYEQYF; CDR3nt: TGTGCCAGCAGCTACGAGGACACGCGCTCCTACGAGCAGTACTTC
d_gene: NA; v_gene: TRBV4-1; abundance: NA; j_gene: TRBJ2-3; CDR3aa: CASSQVGSLDTQYF; CDR3nt: TGCGCCAGCAGCCAAGTCGGTAGCTTAGATACGCAGTATTTT
d_gene: TRBD1; v_gene: TRBV5-1; abundance: NA; j_gene: TRBJ1-1; CDR3aa: CASSLRTGQNTEAFF; CDR3nt: TGCGCCAGCAGCTTACGGACAGGGCAGAACACTGAAGCTTTCTTT
d_gene: TRBD2; v_gene: TRBV5-1; abundance: NA; j_gene: TRBJ2-7; CDR3aa: CASSLTSGAYYEQYF; CDR3nt: TGCGCCAGCAGCTTGACTAGCGGGGCGTACTACGAGCAGTACTTC
d_gene: NA; v_gene: TRBV2; abundance: NA; j_gene: TRBJ2-7; CDR3aa: CASELADEQYF; CDR3nt: TGTGCCAGCGAACTAGCAGACGAGCAGTACTTC
d_gene: NA; v_gene: TRBV28; abundance: NA; j_gene: TRBJ2-7; CDR3aa: CASSFAENLRYEQYF; CDR3nt: TGTGCCAGCAGTTTTGCGGAGAACCTAAGGTACGAGCAGTACTTC
d_gene: NA; v_gene: TRBV2; abundance: NA; j_gene: TRBJ1-1; CDR3aa: CASKETEAFF; CDR3nt: TGTGCCAGCAAGGAGACTGAAGCTTTCTTT
d_gene: NA; v_gene: TRBV6-5; abundance: once; j_gene: TRBJ1-1; CDR3aa: CASSYQLNTEAFF; CDR3nt: TGTGCCAGCAGTTACCAGCTGAACACTGAAGCTTTCTTT
d_gene: NA; v_gene: TRBV2; abundance: NA; j_gene: TRBJ2-1; CDR3aa: CASRETALSSFF; CDR3nt: TGTGCCAGCAGGGAAACTGCCTTGTCCTCGTTCTTC
d_gene: TRBD2; v_gene: TRBV7-2; abundance: NA; j_gene: TRBJ2-2; CDR3aa: CASSSTGLVSGELFF; CDR3nt: TGTGCCAGCAGCTCTACCGGACTAGTCTCCGGGGAGCTGTTTTTT
d_gene: NA; v_gene: TRBV19; abundance: NA; j_gene: TRBJ1-1; CDR3aa: CASSIVGYNTEAFF; CDR3nt: TGTGCCAGTAGTATAGTGGGATACAACACTGAAGCTTTCTTT
d_gene: NA; v_gene: TRBV7-9; abundance: once; j_gene: TRBJ1-1; CDR3aa: CASSLTNTEAFF; CDR3nt: TGTGCCAGCAGCTTAACTAACACTGAAGCTTTCTTT
d_gene: TRBD1; v_gene: TRBV10-3; abundance: NA; j_gene: TRBJ1-5; CDR3aa: CAISESRIFGTGGPQPQHF; CDR3nt: TGTGCCATCAGTGAGTCCCGTATATTCGGGACAGGGGGCCCTCAGCCCCAGCATTTT
d_gene: TRBD1; v_gene: TRBV5-5; abundance: NA; j_gene: TRBJ2-7; CDR3aa: CASSSWTGGDYEQYF; CDR3nt: TGTGCCAGCAGCTCCTGGACAGGGGGGGACTACGAGCAGTACTTC
d_gene: NA; v_gene: TRBV5-6; abundance: NA; j_gene: TRBJ2-7; CDR3aa: CASSSSGGRVGYEQYF; CDR3nt: TGTGCCAGCAGCTCCTCCGGTGGAAGAGTCGGCTACGAGCAGTACTTC
d_gene: NA; v_gene: TRBV5-4; abundance: NA; j_gene: TRBJ2-7; CDR3aa: CASSHPDYEQYF; CDR3nt: TGTGCCAGCAGCCACCCCGACTACGAGCAGTACTTC
d_gene: NA; v_gene: TRBV14; abundance: NA; j_gene: TRBJ2-2; CDR3aa: CASRGAARANTGELFF; CDR3nt: TGTGCCAGCAGGGGGGCAGCGAGAGCGAACACCGGGGAGCTGTTTTTT
d_gene: NA; v_gene: TRBV28; abundance: NA; j_gene: TRBJ1-1; CDR3aa: CASRGKPEAFF; CDR3nt: TGTGCCAGCAGGGGTAAGCCTGAAGCTTTCTTT
d_gene: NA; v_gene: TRBV7-3; abundance: NA; j_gene: TRBJ2-1; CDR3aa: CASSWGKPYNEQFF; CDR3nt: TGTGCCAGCAGCTGGGGGAAGCCTTACAATGAGCAGTTCTTC
d_gene: NA; v_gene: TRBV4-3; abundance: NA; j_gene: TRBJ2-6; CDR3aa: CASSQVAGVSSGANVLTF; CDR3nt: TGCGCCAGCAGCCAAGTTGCAGGAGTGTCCTCTGGGGCCAACGTCCTGACTTTC
d_gene: NA; v_gene: TRBV28; abundance: NA; j_gene: TRBJ1-1; CDR3aa: CASSFRENTEAFF; CDR3nt: TGTGCCAGCAGTTTCAGAGAGAACACTGAAGCTTTCTTT
d_gene: NA; v_gene: TRBV30; abundance: NA; j_gene: TRBJ1-2; CDR3aa: CAWSAYPAGYTF; CDR3nt: TGTGCCTGGAGCGCCTATCCGGCTGGCTACACCTTC
d_gene: NA; v_gene: TRBV28; abundance: NA; j_gene: TRBJ1-1; CDR3aa: CASADLPEAFF; CDR3nt: TGTGCCAGCGCTGACCTTCCTGAAGCTTTCTTT
d_gene: TRBD1; v_gene: TRBV9; abundance: NA; j_gene: TRBJ1-4; CDR3aa: CASGGQGGEKLFF; CDR3nt: TGTGCCAGTGGGGGACAGGGAGGCGAAAAACTGTTTTTT
d_gene: NA; v_gene: TRBV30; abundance: NA; j_gene: TRBJ2-2; CDR3aa: CAWSSGNTGELFF; CDR3nt: TGTGCCTGGAGTAGCGGGAACACCGGGGAGCTGTTTTTT